This T cell receptor (beta chain) was sequenced during a study of T cell changes during pregnancy in multiple sclerosis. Clones were sequenced by immunoSEQ multiplex PCR, and TCRdb holds only the in-frame ones, with some missing. The sample holds fewer than 100,000 clones, 93% seen once. The length of the CDR3 is 15 residues. J lost 2 bases, V lost 0 bases, and 3 bases had no gene match. Germline CDR1 is LGHNA and CDR2 is YNFKEQ. The J gene is TRBJ2-5, the V gene TRBV4-2; 7 nucleotides agree with TRBD1. The sequencing here drew on peripheral blood, taken after pregnancy. This TCR was recovered from a female donor in good health, enrolled as a control in a pregnancy study. CDR3 loop: CASSQEGGQQETQYF. DNA for the CDR3: TGTGCCAGCAGCCAAGAAGGGGGCCAACAAGAGACCCAGTACTTC.